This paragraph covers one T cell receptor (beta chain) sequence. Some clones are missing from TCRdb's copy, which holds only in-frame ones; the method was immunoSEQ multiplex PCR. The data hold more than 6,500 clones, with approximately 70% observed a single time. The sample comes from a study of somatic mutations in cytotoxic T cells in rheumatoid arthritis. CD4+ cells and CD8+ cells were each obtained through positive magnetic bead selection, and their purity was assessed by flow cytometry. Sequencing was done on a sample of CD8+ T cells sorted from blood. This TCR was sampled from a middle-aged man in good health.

The CDR3 bases are TGTGCCAGCAGAAGCCGGGGCGGGAGGTACGAGCAGTACTTC. Translated, it gives CASRSRGGRYEQYF. This chain joins TRBV27 and TRBJ2-7, with TRBD2 matching over 8 bases. This CDR3 spans 14 amino acids. Per the germline V gene, CDR1 is MNHEY and CDR2 is SMNVEV (reference sequence). V shed 6 bases and J 4 bases; nucleotides not matched to a gene: 8.